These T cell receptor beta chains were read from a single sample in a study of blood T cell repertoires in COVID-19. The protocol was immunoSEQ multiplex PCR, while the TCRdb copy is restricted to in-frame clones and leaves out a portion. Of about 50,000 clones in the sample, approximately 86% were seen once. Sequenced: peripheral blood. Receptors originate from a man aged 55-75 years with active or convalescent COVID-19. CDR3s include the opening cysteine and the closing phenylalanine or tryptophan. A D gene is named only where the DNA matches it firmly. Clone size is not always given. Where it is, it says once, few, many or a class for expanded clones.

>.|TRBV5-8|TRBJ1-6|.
TGTGCCAGCAGCTTGGGGTACAGCTATTCACCCCTCCACTTT
CASSLGYSYSPLHF
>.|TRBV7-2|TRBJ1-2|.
TGTGCCAGCCTTATCGGGAGAAGCTTAGGAGGCTACACCTTC
CASLIGRSLGGYTF
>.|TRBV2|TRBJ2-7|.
TGTGCCAGCAGGGAAGAGAGCTACGAGCAGTACTTC
CASREESYEQYF
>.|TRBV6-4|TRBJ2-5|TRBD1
TGTGCCAGCAGTGACGACAGGGGTGAGACCCAGTACTTC
CASSDDRGETQYF
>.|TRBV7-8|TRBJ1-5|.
TGTGCCAGCAGCTTACGGGGGGCGATCTTCAATCAGCCCCAGCATTTT
CASSLRGAIFNQPQHF
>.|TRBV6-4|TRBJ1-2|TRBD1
TGTGCCAGCAGTGACGGAGACAGGGGGCGCTTTCCCTATGGCTACACCTTC
CASSDGDRGRFPYGYTF
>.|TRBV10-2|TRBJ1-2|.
TGCGCCAGCAGGACGGGAGGTGCCCCTGGCTATGGCTACACCTTC
CASRTGGAPGYGYTF
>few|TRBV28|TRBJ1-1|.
TGTGCCAGCAGTCAGGTTCGTCGTCGGGGGAACACTGAAGCTTTCTTT
CASSQVRRRGNTEAFF
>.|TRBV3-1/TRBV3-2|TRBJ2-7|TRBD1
TGTGCCAGCAGCCCGGGACAGGGGGCCGAGCAGTACTTC
CASSPGQGAEQYF
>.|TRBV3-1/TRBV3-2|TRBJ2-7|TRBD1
TGTGCCAGCAGCCCCGGACAGGGGGCGCCGAGGGAGCAGTACTTC
CASSPGQGAPREQYF
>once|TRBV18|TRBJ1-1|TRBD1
TGTGCCAGCTCACCTCCTTCAGGGGGCGCGTCCACTGAAGCTTTCTTT
CASSPPSGGASTEAFF
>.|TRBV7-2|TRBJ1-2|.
TGTGCCAGCAGCTCTGGAGGAGGGATGGCCCTTGTTGGGGGCTACACCTTC
CASSSGGGMALVGGYTF
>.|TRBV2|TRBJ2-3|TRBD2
TGTGCCAGCAATCTACTGGCGGGGGGGCGAGGAGATACGCAGTATTTT
CASNLLAGGRGDTQYF
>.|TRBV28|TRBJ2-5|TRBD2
TGTGCCAGCAGTTTAAGACTAGCGGGGGGCGAGACCCAGTACTTC
CASSLRLAGGETQYF
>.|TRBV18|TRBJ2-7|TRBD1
TGTGCCAGCTCACCGGGGCAGGGGGTGTACGAGCAGTACTTC
CASSPGQGVYEQYF
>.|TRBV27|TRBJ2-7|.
TGTGCCAGCAGTTTACGCTCCCTTGGCTCGCTTGGTTCCTACGAGCAGTACTTC
CASSLRSLGSLGSYEQYF
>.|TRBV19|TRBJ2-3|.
TGTGCCAGTAGTACACAGGGCACAGATACGCAGTATTTT
CASSTQGTDTQYF
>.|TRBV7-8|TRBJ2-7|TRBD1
TGTGCCAGCAGCGTTAGACAGGGACCCTACGAGCAGTACTTC
CASSVRQGPYEQYF
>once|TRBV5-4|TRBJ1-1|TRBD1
TGTGCCAGCAGCGGACGACAGGGGAACACTGAAGCTTTCTTT
CASSGRQGNTEAFF
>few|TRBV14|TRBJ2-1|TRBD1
TGTGCCAGCAGCCGGACAGGGCCAGGGGAGCAGTTCTTC
CASSRTGPGEQFF
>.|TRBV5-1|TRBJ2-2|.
TGCGCCAGCAGCCCGGCGGATAACGGGGAGCTGTTTTTT
CASSPADNGELFF
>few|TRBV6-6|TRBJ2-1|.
TGTGCCAGCAGTTACACCAGTTACAATGAGCAGTTCTTC
CASSYTSYNEQFF
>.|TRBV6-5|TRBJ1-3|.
TGTGCCAGTGCGGGGGGTAAGAGAAACACCATATATTTT
CASAGGKRNTIYF
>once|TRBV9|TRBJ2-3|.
TGTGCCAGCAGCGTAGTCGGTGTAGATACGCAGTATTTT
CASSVVGVDTQYF
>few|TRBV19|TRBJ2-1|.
TGTGCCAGTAGTCGGGGACAAATAACACAGGAGCAGTTCTTC
CASSRGQITQEQFF